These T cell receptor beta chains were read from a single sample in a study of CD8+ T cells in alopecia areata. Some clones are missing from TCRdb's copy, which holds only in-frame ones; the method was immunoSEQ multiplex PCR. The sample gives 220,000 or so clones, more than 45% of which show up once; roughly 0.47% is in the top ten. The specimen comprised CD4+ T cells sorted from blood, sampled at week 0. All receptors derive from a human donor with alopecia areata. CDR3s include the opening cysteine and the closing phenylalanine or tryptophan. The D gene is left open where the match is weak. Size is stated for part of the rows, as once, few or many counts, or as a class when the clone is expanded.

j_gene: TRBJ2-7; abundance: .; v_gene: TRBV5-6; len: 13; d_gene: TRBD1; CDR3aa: CASSSGQGYEQYF; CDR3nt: TGTGCCAGCAGCTCAGGACAGGGCTACGAGCAGTACTTC
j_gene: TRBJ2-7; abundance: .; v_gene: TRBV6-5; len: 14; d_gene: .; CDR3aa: CASSLTGQFYEQYF; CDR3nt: TGTGCCAGCAGCCTCACGGGACAATTCTACGAGCAGTACTTC
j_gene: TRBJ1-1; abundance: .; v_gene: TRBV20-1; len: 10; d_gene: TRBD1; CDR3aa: CSAGTGIAFF; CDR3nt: TGCAGTGCGGGGACAGGAATAGCTTTCTTT
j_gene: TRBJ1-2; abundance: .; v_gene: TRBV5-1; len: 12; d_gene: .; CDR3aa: CASSPDAYGYTF; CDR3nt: TGCGCCAGCAGCCCAGACGCATATGGCTACACCTTC
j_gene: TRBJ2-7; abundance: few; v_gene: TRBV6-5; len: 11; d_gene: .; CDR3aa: CASSQAGEQYF; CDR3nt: TGTGCCAGCAGTCAAGCGGGCGAGCAGTACTTC
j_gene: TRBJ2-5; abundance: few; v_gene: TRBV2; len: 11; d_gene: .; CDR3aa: CASTGQETQYF; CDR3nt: TGTGCCAGCACCGGACAAGAGACCCAGTACTTC
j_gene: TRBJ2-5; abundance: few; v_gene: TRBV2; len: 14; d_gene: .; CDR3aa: CASRLTGRQETQYF; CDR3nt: TGTGCCAGCAGATTGACGGGAAGGCAAGAGACCCAGTACTTC
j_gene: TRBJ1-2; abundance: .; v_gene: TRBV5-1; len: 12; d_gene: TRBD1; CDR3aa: CASSVTGDGYTF; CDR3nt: TGCGCCAGCAGCGTGACAGGGGATGGCTACACCTTC
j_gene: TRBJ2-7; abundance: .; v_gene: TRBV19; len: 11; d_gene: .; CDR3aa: CASRVGREQYF; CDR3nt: TGTGCCAGTAGGGTTGGTCGCGAGCAGTACTTC
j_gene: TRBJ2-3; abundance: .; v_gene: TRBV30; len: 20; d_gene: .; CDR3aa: CAWNPRGRGLLWSYTDTQYF; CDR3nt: TGTGCCTGGAACCCGAGGGGGAGGGGGCTTTTGTGGTCCTACACAGATACGCAGTATTTT
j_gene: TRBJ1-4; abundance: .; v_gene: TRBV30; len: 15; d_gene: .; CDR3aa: CAWSPKLGTNEKLFF; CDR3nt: TGTGCCTGGAGTCCCAAGTTGGGAACTAATGAAAAACTGTTTTTT
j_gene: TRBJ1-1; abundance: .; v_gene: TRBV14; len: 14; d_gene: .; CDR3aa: CASSQVSLNTEAFF; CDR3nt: TGTGCCAGCAGCCAAGTTAGCCTGAACACTGAAGCTTTCTTT
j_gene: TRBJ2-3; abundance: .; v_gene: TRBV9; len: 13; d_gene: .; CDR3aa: CASSGRGTDTQYF; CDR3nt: TGTGCCAGCAGCGGTCGAGGGACAGATACGCAGTATTTT
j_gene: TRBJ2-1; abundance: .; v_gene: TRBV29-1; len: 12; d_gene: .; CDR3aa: CSVSASYNEQFF; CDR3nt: TGCAGTGTATCTGCCTCCTACAATGAGCAGTTCTTC
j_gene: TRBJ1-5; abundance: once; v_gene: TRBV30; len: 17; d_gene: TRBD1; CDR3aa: CAWSAYQAGQGKKPQHF; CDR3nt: TGTGCCTGGAGTGCCTACCAAGCGGGACAGGGGAAAAAGCCCCAGCATTTT
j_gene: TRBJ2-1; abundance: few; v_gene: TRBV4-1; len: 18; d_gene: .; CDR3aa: CASSHGVAAFLRYNEQFF; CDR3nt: TGCGCCAGCAGCCATGGGGTAGCGGCCTTCCTAAGATACAATGAGCAGTTCTTC
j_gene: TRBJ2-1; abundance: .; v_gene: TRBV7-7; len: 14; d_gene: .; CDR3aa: CASSARERDNEQFF; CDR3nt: TGTGCTAGCAGCGCTCGGGAGCGGGACAATGAGCAGTTCTTC